This TCR beta chain was found in a study of T cell repertoires in cytomegalovirus infection. The wider study: The public TCR beta signatures pointed to both CMV infection and matching HLA type.

Regarding the study as a whole: The response measured ex vivo was dominated by TCR beta clonotypes (HLA-C-restricted and CMV-specific).

TCRdb redid the calling of the reads with MiXCR, one entry per CDR3 protein. Altogether some 920,000 distinct CDR3 sequences are present, 30% to 40% being singletons, with the ten largest covering roughly 13%. In regard to this clonotype: What it recognizes is unknown.

V shed 1 base and J shed 1 base, with 7 bases lying between them. The germline CDR1 and CDR2 sequences are SGHTA and FQGNSA. The CDR3 is 14 residues long. This clonotype was sampled from a human donor in good health (CMV status not recorded). Some clones in this sample may be carry-over from other donors' samples. The source was cultured CD8+ T cells from PBMCs, collected from culture after CMV antigen stimulation. The V gene is TRBV7-2, the J gene TRBJ1-1, with no clear D. The CDR3 sequence: CASSLDIQNTEAFF. CDR3 DNA: TGTGCCAGCAGCTTAGACATCCAGAACACTGAAGCTTTCTTT.